This entry features one TCR beta chain sequence. Trimming shortened V by 6 bases and J by 5 bases, and 13 bases separated the two germline ends. Germline CDR1 MNHNY, CDR2 SVGAGI (reference sequence). The CDR3 is 13 amino acids. These data are taken from a study of T cell changes during pregnancy in multiple sclerosis. This table comes from immunoSEQ multiplex PCR, and its TCRdb copy is limited to in-frame clones, with some not included. The repertoire holds approximately 37,000 clones, with roughly nine tenths as singletons. The clonotype was recovered from a female donor with multiple sclerosis, enrolled in a pregnancy study. Sequences were derived from CD4+ T cells from peripheral blood mononuclear cells, sampled before pregnancy. The rearrangement links TRBV6-6 to TRBJ2-5; maybe TRBD2 (7 bases). CDR3 region: CASSPQGGETQYF. CDR3 nucleotides: TGTGCCAGCAGCCCACAGGGAGGGGAGACCCAGTACTTC.